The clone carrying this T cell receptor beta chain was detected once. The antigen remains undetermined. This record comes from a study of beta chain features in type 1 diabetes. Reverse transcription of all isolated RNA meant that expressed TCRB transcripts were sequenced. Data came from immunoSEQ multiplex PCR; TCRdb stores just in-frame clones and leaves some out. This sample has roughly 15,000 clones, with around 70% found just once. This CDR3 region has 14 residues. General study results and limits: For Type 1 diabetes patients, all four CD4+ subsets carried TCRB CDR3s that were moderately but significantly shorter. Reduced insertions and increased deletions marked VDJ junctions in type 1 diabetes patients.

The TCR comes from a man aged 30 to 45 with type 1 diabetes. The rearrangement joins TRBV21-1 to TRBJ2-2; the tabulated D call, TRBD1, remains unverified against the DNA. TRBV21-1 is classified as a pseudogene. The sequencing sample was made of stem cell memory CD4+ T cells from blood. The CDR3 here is CASWDREDTGELFF. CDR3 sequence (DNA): TGTGCCAGCTGGGACAGGGAGGACACCGGGGAGCTGTTTTTT.